This TCR beta chain was obtained from a study of Ad26.COV2.S vaccination and SARS-CoV-2 variants. Study-wide findings and caveats: For non-spike TCRs, breadth in vaccine recipients resembled that in placebo recipients. People who got the vaccine had more spike-specific TCR breadth than people who got placebo.

Sequencing used immunoSEQ multiplex PCR; TCRdb keeps in-frame clones, though not all of them. The repertoire consists of 400,000 to 450,000 clones, with 80% to 95% occurring once and the leading ten covering around 4.2%. About this clone: Its specificity is unknown.

Trimming cost V 4 bases and J 2 bases; bases outside gene matches: 11. Germline V gene sequence: CDR1 SQVTM, CDR2 ANQGSEA. The CDR3 loop spans 17 amino acids. The treatment was: some 20 received Ad26.COV2.S at low or high dose, single or two shots; about 5 received placebo; per-sample allocation not given. Collection of the samples took place on day 63 after the first injection of vaccine or placebo. This clonotype was obtained from a person aged 18-65 years who received the Ad26.COV2.S COVID-19 vaccine or a placebo. The sequences come from peripheral blood, collected in a trial of Ad26.COV2.S vaccine versus placebo. The J gene is TRBJ2-5, the V gene TRBV29-1; 12 nucleotides agree with TRBD2. The CDR3 loop is CSVVLETSGRAQETQYF. As DNA, the CDR3 is TGCAGCGTTGTGTTGGAGACTAGCGGGAGAGCTCAAGAGACCCAGTACTTC.